The 3 T cell receptor beta chains in this list originate from one sample, sequenced in a study of blood T cell repertoires in COVID-19. Clones were read by immunoSEQ multiplex PCR, and TCRdb kept only the in-frame ones, dropping some. Of about 420,000 clones listed, over 85% were seen once; the top ten hold more than 0.7%. The sequenced sample was peripheral blood. The receptors shown here come from a man younger than 35 with COVID-19, enrolled during active disease.

The genes are TRBV5-1 and TRBJ1-2; D is uncertain. The V end was cut by 0 bases, the J end by 8 bases, with 11 bases between. The CDR3 length is 13 residues. CDR1 and CDR2 (germline): SGHRS, YFSETQ. CDR3 amino acids: CASSLAAGGGYTF. The CDR3 nucleotides are TGCGCCAGCAGCTTGGCGGCTGGAGGAGGCTACACCTTC.

The chain joins TRBV6-5 to TRBJ2-3; 8 nucleotides match TRBD2. Germline assignment: CDR1 MNHEY and CDR2 SVGAGI. The V segment lost 2 bases and the J segment 1 base; nucleotides outside the gene matches: 2. This CDR3 contains 15 residues. The CDR3 sequence is CASSYTRGGTDTQYF. DNA of the CDR3: TGTGCCAGCAGTTACACGCGGGGGGGCACAGATACGCAGTATTTT.

The chain combines TRBV18 with TRBJ2-7; 7 nucleotides align to TRBD2. The V and J ends lost 0 bases and 3 bases, in that order; junction bases with no gene match: 8. This CDR3 region has 16 residues. Germline V gene data show CDR1 as KGHSH and CDR2 as LQKENI. The chain's CDR3 is CASSPPGGGIDYEQYF. Here the CDR3 DNA reads TGTGCCAGCTCACCACCGGGGGGGGGTATCGACTACGAGCAGTACTTC.